Sequencing of this TCR beta chain was carried out in a study of shared clonotypes between healthy human individuals. Overall study: There were three CD4 naive, three CD4 memory, two CD8 naive and one CD8 memory plates per donor. General study results and limits: A generally larger estimated richness was seen in naive subsets than in memory subsets.

This CDR3 region has 14 residues. Germline loops: CDR1 SQVTM, CDR2 ANQGSEA. V was shortened by 3 bases and J by 1 base, with 12 bases between the two germline ends. From CD4+ cells came CD45RA+ naive and CD45RA-negative memory subsets. With respect to this clone: Antigen: not known.

Some clones are missing from TCRdb's copy, which holds only in-frame ones; the method was immunoSEQ multiplex PCR. The profile covers roughly 1,500,000 clones, with 98% appearing a single time and approximately 0.45% taken by the ten largest. The chain uses TRBV29-1 and TRBJ1-1; D might be TRBD1 (5 bases). This TCR derives from a young man in good health. The sample taken for sequencing was naive CD4+ T cells sorted from blood. Regarding subset: CD45RA+ positively selected. The CDR3 region has the DNA TGCAGCGTTGATCCAGGGAGAGGGAACACTGAAGCTTTCTTT. Translated: CSVDPGRGNTEAFF.